The 6 T cell receptor beta chains in this list originate from one sample, sequenced in a study of cytomegalovirus exposure and HLA in healthy donors. PCR used 60 Vbeta primers and 13 Jbeta primers. Some clones are missing from TCRdb's copy, which holds only in-frame ones; the method was immunoSEQ multiplex PCR. This table has roughly 98,000 clones, approximately 74% appearing once. What was sequenced was PBMCs. The source of these receptors is a woman in her 70s in good health and CMV-seropositive.

CDR3 nucleotide sequence: TGTGCCAGCAGCGCCACAGGGGCCTATGGCTACACCTTC. Its protein is CASSATGAYGYTF. The chain has TRBV9 and TRBJ1-2; 7 positions agree with TRBD1. The germline gives CDR1 SGDLS, CDR2 YYNGEE. This CDR3 region has 13 residues. V dropped 3 bases and J dropped 4; count of bases not matched to a gene: 3.

The chain employs TRBV5-1 and TRBJ2-2; perhaps TRBD1 as D (6 bases). Germline V gene data show CDR1 as SGHRS and CDR2 as YFSETQ. Trimming removed 7 bases at V and 1 base at J, with 11 bases between. CDR3 length: 14 residues. CDR3 nucleotides: TGCGCCAGCGGGACACAGGGGAACACCGGGGAGCTGTTTTTT. Protein: CASGTQGNTGELFF.

DNA for the CDR3: TGTGCCAGCAGCCAAGACGGCTCCTACAATGAGCAGTTCTTC. Translated: CASSQDGSYNEQFF. The chain combines TRBV14 with TRBJ2-1; D not certain. There are 14 residues in the CDR3. The germline V gene encodes CDR1 SGHDN and CDR2 FVKESK. The V end lost 0 bases, the J end lost 0 bases, and 3 bases lay between the germline ends.

This clone was observed a few times. The chain joins TRBV27 to TRBJ1-6; TRBD1 matches 12 bases. The junction had 8 bases not matched to a gene; V was cut back by 7 bases and J by 10 bases. The CDR3 sequence is 15 residues long. Germline values: CDR1 MNHEY, CDR2 SMNVEV (reference sequence). DNA of the CDR3: TGTGCCAGCAAAGCCTCCGGGACAGGGGGCTCACCCCTCCACTTT. Translated: CASKASGTGGSPLHF.

This clone was seen a handful of times. This CDR3 is also generated by other DNA sequences in the sample. The V call is TRBV29-1, the J call TRBJ1-3; 10 bases fit TRBD1. This CDR3 is built from 15 residues. Trimming at V came to 6 bases and at J to 0 bases, leaving 5 bases not matched to a gene. The germline V gene encodes CDR1 SQVTM and CDR2 ANQGSEA. The CDR3 DNA sequence: TGCAGCGTCCGGACAGGGGGTCTCTCTGGAAACACCATATATTTT. The encoded protein is CSVRTGGLSGNTIYF.

The chain carries TRBV10-1 and TRBJ1-2; TRBD1 matches at 9 bases. The CDR3 contains 13 residues. Unmatched junction bases numbered 3, after V lost 4 bases and J lost 6 bases. Germline CDR1 reads WNHNN; CDR2 reads SYGVQD (reference sequence). The DNA of the CDR3 is TGCGCCAGCAGTGGGGACAGGGAGAATGGCTACACCTTC. Its protein is CASSGDRENGYTF.